A selection of T cell receptor beta chains follows, all from one sample in a study of cytomegalovirus exposure and HLA in healthy donors. Repertoires were generated with immunoSEQ multiplex PCR, while TCRdb's copy carries only in-frame clones and drops some. The sample holds approximately 160,000 clones, over 80% seen once. The sequencing input was PBMCs. Receptors originate from a man in his thirties or forties in good health and CMV-seropositive. Each CDR3 is given with its conserved first and last residue. A D gene is named only where the DNA matches it firmly. Clone size is not always given. Where it is, it says once, few, many or a class for expanded clones.

abundance: .
v_gene: TRBV4-2
d_gene: .
j_gene: TRBJ2-7
CDR3aa: CASSQVEGIAYHEQYF
CDR3nt: TGTGCCAGCAGCCAAGTTGAGGGAATAGCGTACCACGAGCAGTACTTC

abundance: .
v_gene: TRBV6-5
d_gene: TRBD2
j_gene: TRBJ2-1
CDR3aa: CASSPRGDEQFF
CDR3nt: TGTGCCAGCAGCCCCCGGGGGGATGAGCAGTTCTTC

abundance: .
v_gene: TRBV27
d_gene: .
j_gene: TRBJ2-3
CDR3aa: CASSFGGLGTDTQYF
CDR3nt: TGTGCCAGCAGTTTCGGGGGATTGGGCACAGATACGCAGTATTTT

abundance: .
v_gene: TRBV7-2
d_gene: TRBD1
j_gene: TRBJ2-7
CDR3aa: CASVRQGETYEQYF
CDR3nt: TGTGCCAGCGTCAGACAGGGGGAGACCTACGAGCAGTACTTC

abundance: .
v_gene: TRBV7-2
d_gene: .
j_gene: TRBJ2-7
CDR3aa: CASNQQGREQYF
CDR3nt: TGTGCCAGCAACCAACAGGGCCGCGAGCAGTACTTC

abundance: .
v_gene: TRBV5-4
d_gene: .
j_gene: TRBJ2-2
CDR3aa: CASSTGQNTGELFF
CDR3nt: TGTGCCAGCAGCACGGGACAGAACACCGGGGAGCTGTTTTTT

abundance: .
v_gene: TRBV6-5
d_gene: .
j_gene: TRBJ2-5
CDR3aa: CASSFLGGETQYF
CDR3nt: TGTGCCAGCAGTTTCCTGGGGGGAGAGACCCAGTACTTC

abundance: .
v_gene: TRBV29-1
d_gene: TRBD1
j_gene: TRBJ2-7
CDR3aa: CSVEDRQGGDEQYF
CDR3nt: TGCAGCGTTGAAGATCGGCAAGGGGGCGACGAGCAGTACTTC

abundance: .
v_gene: TRBV4-1
d_gene: TRBD1
j_gene: TRBJ1-6
CDR3aa: CASSHSSGQGRNSPLHF
CDR3nt: TGCGCCAGCAGCCACTCATCGGGACAGGGGCGAAATTCACCCCTCCACTTT

abundance: .
v_gene: TRBV19
d_gene: .
j_gene: TRBJ2-7
CDR3aa: CASSIRQAKNSYEQYF
CDR3nt: TGTGCCAGTAGTATTCGACAGGCGAAGAACTCCTACGAGCAGTACTTC

abundance: .
v_gene: TRBV4-3
d_gene: .
j_gene: TRBJ1-2
CDR3aa: CASSQDRGGPGGYTF
CDR3nt: TGCGCCAGCAGCCAAGATAGAGGCGGACCGGGAGGCTACACCTTC

abundance: .
v_gene: TRBV10-3
d_gene: TRBD1
j_gene: TRBJ1-1
CDR3aa: CAIKGQLDTEAFF
CDR3nt: TGTGCCATCAAGGGACAGCTCGACACTGAAGCTTTCTTT

abundance: .
v_gene: TRBV2
d_gene: .
j_gene: TRBJ1-5
CDR3aa: CASSEATVFGNQPQHF
CDR3nt: TGTGCCAGCAGTGAAGCAACAGTTTTCGGCAATCAGCCCCAGCATTTT

abundance: once
v_gene: TRBV9
d_gene: TRBD1
j_gene: TRBJ1-1
CDR3aa: CASSLYTGEDTEAFF
CDR3nt: TGTGCCAGCAGCCTATACACAGGGGAGGACACTGAAGCTTTCTTT

abundance: .
v_gene: TRBV5-1
d_gene: TRBD2
j_gene: TRBJ2-7
CDR3aa: CASSFFSGGFYEQYF
CDR3nt: TGCGCCAGCAGCTTCTTTAGCGGGGGCTTCTACGAGCAGTACTTC